Here is one T cell receptor (beta chain) with its context. The antigen remains undetermined. CDR3 length: 14 residues. Trimming removed 2 bases at V and 6 bases at J, with 11 bases between. An Oncomine TCR Beta short-read assay was used to sequence the DNA from cultured CD4+ T cells. A single record per CDR3 protein comes from TCRdb applying MiXCR to the PCR reads. This table holds around 26,000 distinct CDR3 sequences, around 66% found once. Treatment: roughly nine-day PBMC culture with coronavirus spike peptide pools or control peptides (ViraFEST assay). This sample stems from a study of vaccination and CD4 T cells after COVID-19. Study results and caveats: Within the convalescent patients, a median roughly 86% of the SARS-CoV-2-reactive clones were ones that appeared only post-vaccination. Convalescent patients' vaccine-specific clones were spike mono-reactive in 304 of 307 cases.

The chain combines TRBV12-3 or TRBV12-4 with TRBJ1-5; D possibly corresponds to TRBD1 (5 bases). The specimen sequenced was CD4+ T cells from blood, cultured in vitro. The sequence derives from a human donor who had recovered from COVID-19. CDR3 DNA: TGTGCCAGCAGTTTAACCGGGACGGGTCAGCCCCAGCATTTT. Residues: CASSLTGTGQPQHF.